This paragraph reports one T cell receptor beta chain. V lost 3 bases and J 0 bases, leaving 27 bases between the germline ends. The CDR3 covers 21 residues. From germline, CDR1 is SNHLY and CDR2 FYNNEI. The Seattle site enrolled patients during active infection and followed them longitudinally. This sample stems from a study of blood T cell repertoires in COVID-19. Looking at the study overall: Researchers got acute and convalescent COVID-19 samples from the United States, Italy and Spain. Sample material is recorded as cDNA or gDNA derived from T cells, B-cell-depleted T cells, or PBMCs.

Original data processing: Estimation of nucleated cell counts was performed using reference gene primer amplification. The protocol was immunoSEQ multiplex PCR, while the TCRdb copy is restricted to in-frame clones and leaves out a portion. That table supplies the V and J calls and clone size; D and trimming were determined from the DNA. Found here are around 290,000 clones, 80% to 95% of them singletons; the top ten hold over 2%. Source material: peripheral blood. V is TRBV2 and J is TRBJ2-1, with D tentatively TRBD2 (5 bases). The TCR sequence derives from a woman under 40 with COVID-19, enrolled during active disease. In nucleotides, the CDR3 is TGTGCCAGCAGTGATGTTACAAGGGTAGCAGCTCCGACTACCTCCTACAATGAGCAGTTCTTC. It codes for CASSDVTRVAAPTTSYNEQFF. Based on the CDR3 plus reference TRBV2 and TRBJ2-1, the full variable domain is EPEVTQTPSHQVTQMGQEVILRCVPISNHLYFYWYRQILGQKVEFLVSFYNNEISEKSEIFDDQFSVERPDGSNFTLKIRSTKLEDSAMYFCASSDVTRVAAPTTSYNEQFFGPGTRLTVL.